This note documents a single T cell receptor (beta chain) sequence. Germline V gene data show CDR1 as MGHRA and CDR2 as YSYEKL. This CDR3 region has 15 residues. J was trimmed by 2 bases and V by 2 bases; bases with no gene match: 5. The naive CD8 fraction comprised CD45RO-negative cells positively selected for CCR7 and excluded terminally differentiated effector memory CD45RA+ cells. Clones were sequenced by immunoSEQ multiplex PCR, and TCRdb holds only the in-frame ones, with some missing. There are just over 2,000,000 clones in the sample; approximately 95% occur only once, and about 1.1% lies in the top ten. The data were taken from a study of shared clonotypes between healthy human individuals.

This sequence originates from a man aged 18 to 30 in good health. Material: naive CD8+ T cells sorted from blood. This rearrangement joins TRBV4-1 to TRBJ2-5; the match to TRBD2 covers 7 bases. CDR3 in amino acids: CASSQLSRGQETQYF. The DNA for the CDR3 is TGCGCCAGCAGCCAATTATCGCGGGGGCAAGAGACCCAGTACTTC.